The 21 T cell receptor beta chains in this list originate from one sample, sequenced in a study of T-cell memory formation after mild COVID-19 (dated by TCRdb to the early 2020s). Library prep was done by 5' RACE. TCRdb records Illumina NovaSeq 6000 as the sequencer. TCRdb passed the public sequencing reads through fastp at Q25 and MiXCR, retaining productive beta sequences. Here each entry gathers all rows of one CDR3 protein and keeps the most common genes and DNA. The sample records about 350,000 distinct CDR3 sequences, roughly an eighth of which are singletons. The ten largest clonotypes hold about 24% of the sample. The sequenced sample was PBMCs or a T cell subset sorted from them (not recorded which). The receptors shown here come from a man between 18 and 29 years old who had mild COVID-19 (a few samples of this study predate the infection). The sample titles of this study are shuffled in the database, so cell type and time point are left out; the donor was told from shared clones.

This clonotype occurred many times. The rearrangement links TRBV15 to TRBJ2-7; 12 bases match TRBD2. From germline, CDR1 is LNHNV and CDR2 YYDKDF (reference sequence). J lost 6 bases, V lost 0 bases, and 3 bases had no gene match. CDR3 length: 15 amino acids. The CDR3 nucleotides read TGTGCCACCAGCAGAGATAGACTAGCGGGGGCCGAGCAGTACTTC. As protein: CATSRDRLAGAEQYF.

The rearrangement joins TRBV11-1 to TRBJ1-6; TRBD1 aligns across 9 bases. Germline lookup yields CDR1 SGHAT and CDR2 FQDESV (reference sequence). Trimming at V came to 2 bases and at J to 9 bases, leaving 2 bases not matched to a gene. The length of the CDR3 is 14 residues. For the CDR3, the DNA is TGTGCCAGCAGCTTACGGACAGGGGCTTCACCCCTCCACTTT. Translation: CASSLRTGASPLHF.

This chain connects TRBV6-5 to TRBJ2-1; a weak D match, TRBD2 (6 bases). CDR1 and CDR2 (germline): MNHEY, SVGAGI. This CDR3 has 17 residues. V lost 2 bases, J lost 2 bases, and 16 bases lay in between. This chain's CDR3 is CASSYGGAKGTYNEQFF. The CDR3 bases are TGTGCCAGCAGTTACGGAGGGGCTAAGGGGACCTACAATGAGCAGTTCTTC.

There are many counts of this clonotype. V is TRBV5-4 and J is TRBJ2-7; 7 nucleotides line up with TRBD1. The CDR3 consists of 16 residues. The junction had 9 bases not matched to a gene; V was cut back by 0 bases and J by 3 bases. Per the germline V gene, CDR1 is SGHNT and CDR2 is YYREEE (reference sequence). DNA for the CDR3: TGTGCCAGCAGCTTGGCCGCGGACAGGCGAGACTACGAGCAGTACTTC. Its protein product is CASSLAADRRDYEQYF.

This clonotype has just a few counts. V is TRBV10-3 and J is TRBJ2-7; perhaps TRBD1 as D (5 bases). Germline values: CDR1 ENHRY, CDR2 SYGVKD. The CDR3 spans 14 residues. V was cut by 3 bases and J by 2 bases, with 11 bases left in between. The CDR3 here is CAISEGAGPYEQYF. CDR3 DNA: TGTGCCATCAGTGAAGGCGCAGGGCCCTACGAGCAGTACTTC.

This clonotype showed up just a few times. J is TRBJ2-3 and V is TRBV20-1; D uncertain. The CDR3 length is 14 residues. Trimming stripped 6 bases from V and 0 bases from J, with 13 bases between. Per the germline V gene, CDR1 is DFQATT and CDR2 is SNEGSKA (reference sequence). CDR3 coding DNA: TGCAGTGCCCCACGCGGTTCTAGCACAGATACGCAGTATTTT. Its translation is CSAPRGSSTDTQYF.

The gene calls are TRBV19 and TRBJ1-5, with D possibly TRBD1 on 6 matching bases. The germline V and J ends were trimmed by 8 bases and 5 bases, with 16 bases remaining between them. This CDR3 has 14 residues. The germline V gene encodes CDR1 LNHDA and CDR2 SQIVND (reference sequence). CDR3 amino acids: CASAPGAGDQPQHF. In nucleotides, the CDR3 is TGTGCCAGTGCTCCGGGGGCCGGGGATCAGCCCCAGCATTTT.

This clonotype has just a few counts. The genes are TRBV7-2 and TRBJ1-2; a possible D gene is TRBD1 (6 bases). Per germline, CDR1 SGHTA and CDR2 FQGNSA. The CDR3 loop spans 14 amino acids. With 0 bases removed from V and 12 bases from J, the gap between germline ends came to 17 bases. Here the CDR3 DNA reads TGTGCCAGCAGCTTAGCAGGCGGACAGTCGGCTAACACCTTC. It encodes CASSLAGGQSANTF.

The gene calls are TRBV5-1 and TRBJ1-2; D not certain. Between the trimmed V and J ends, which lost 4 bases and 4 bases, there was a span of 11 bases. The CDR3 length is 13 residues. The germline V gene has CDR1 SGHRS and CDR2 YFSETQ. Here the CDR3 reads CASSPRVFYGYTF. Written as DNA, the CDR3 is TGCGCCAGCAGCCCCCGGGTTTTCTATGGCTACACCTTC.

This clonotype was recorded a few times. The V call is TRBV11-2, the J call TRBJ2-1; D is undetermined. Germline V gene sequence: CDR1 SGHAT, CDR2 FQNNGV. The CDR3 runs to 13 residues. The V and J ends lost 5 bases and 9 bases respectively, with 14 bases between them. The CDR3, as DNA: TGTGCCAGCAGCCCCCCGTGGTCCAGTGAGCAGTTCTTC. Translated, it gives CASSPPWSSEQFF.

This clonotype has just a few counts. The V and J genes are TRBV4-1 and TRBJ2-1; 7 bases are shared with TRBD1. Germline CDR1 and CDR2: MGHRA and YSYEKL. The J segment lost 3 bases and the V segment lost 4 bases, leaving 12 bases of the junction unmatched. The CDR3 totals 17 residues. CDR3 sequence: CASSLLLTGSNYNEQFF. Here the CDR3 DNA reads TGCGCCAGCAGCCTGCTATTGACAGGGAGTAACTACAATGAGCAGTTCTTC.

This clonotype has a handful of counts. CDR3 sequence: CAIPRGGNTGELFF. In DNA form, the CDR3 reads TGTGCCATTCCGAGGGGGGGGAACACCGGGGAGCTGTTTTTT. The chain carries TRBV10-3 and TRBJ2-2; a weak D match, TRBD2 (7 bases). The CDR3 length is 14 residues. Germline V lookup: CDR1 ENHRY, CDR2 SYGVKD. Between the trimmed V and J ends, which lost 9 bases and 1 base, there was a span of 12 bases.

This clonotype appeared a few times. The V and J genes are TRBV25-1 and TRBJ2-7; no reliable D call. Trimming shortened V by 2 bases and J by 1 base, and 6 bases separated the two germline ends. The germline gives CDR1 MGHDK, CDR2 SYGVNS. CDR3 size: 13 residues. In nucleotides, the CDR3 is TGTGCCAGCAGTGAAAGCCCTTCCTACGAGCAGTACTTC. Protein sequence: CASSESPSYEQYF.

This clonotype was picked up a small number of times. The rearrangement links TRBV10-3 to TRBJ1-1; perhaps TRBD1 as D (6 bases). The V end was cut by 6 bases, the J end by 5 bases, with 19 bases between. The CDR3 totals 15 residues. Germline values: CDR1 ENHRY, CDR2 SYGVKD. This CDR3 reads CAIREGRGGDTEAFF. Here the CDR3 DNA reads TGTGCCATCAGGGAGGGCAGGGGAGGCGATACTGAAGCTTTCTTT.

This clonotype was counted at least ten times. DNA of the CDR3: TGTGCCAGCAGCTCCTCAGGGGTTACCCACGAGCAGTACTTC. As protein: CASSSSGVTHEQYF. V and J are TRBV7-9 and TRBJ2-7, with D possibly being TRBD1 (6 bases). V was pared by 4 bases and J by 5 bases, with 15 bases between. The CDR3 is 14 amino acids. The germline V gene has CDR1 SEHNR and CDR2 FQNEAQ (reference sequence).

This clonotype was picked up a small number of times. V and J are TRBV20-1 and TRBJ2-7; 7 bases fit TRBD2. Germline V lookup: CDR1 DFQATT, CDR2 SNEGSKA (reference sequence). Trimming cost V 6 bases and J 4 bases; bases outside gene matches: 9. This CDR3 is 13 amino acids long. The CDR3 reads CSARPGGRYEQYF. The CDR3 region has the DNA TGCAGTGCCCGCCCAGGCGGGAGATACGAGCAGTACTTC.

This clonotype was counted at least ten times. V is TRBV7-2 and J is TRBJ2-7, with TRBD2 matching over 9 bases. After removal of 1 base from V and 5 bases from J, the junction contained 9 bases not matched to a gene. This CDR3 contains 16 residues. Germline V gives CDR1 SGHTA, CDR2 FQGNSA. The CDR3 DNA is TGTGCCAGCAGCTTAGTCTGGGGACTAGCTGTCCACGAGCAGTACTTC. Amino acid sequence: CASSLVWGLAVHEQYF.

This clonotype was found a few times. This chain joins TRBV20-1 and TRBJ2-1; no clear D. This CDR3 is 15 amino acids long. V lost 3 bases and J 0 bases, leaving 12 bases between the germline ends. Germline V lookup: CDR1 DFQATT, CDR2 SNEGSKA (reference sequence). The CDR3 coding sequence is TGCAGTGCTAGGTGGGCCCGACACTCCTACAATGAGCAGTTCTTC. Protein: CSARWARHSYNEQFF.

This clonotype came up many times. The CDR3 DNA reads as TGTGCCAGCAGTCGGACAGGGGGGAATTCACCCCTCCACTTT. The encoded protein is CASSRTGGNSPLHF. J is TRBJ1-6 and V is TRBV3-1, with 10 bases identical to TRBD1. The CDR3 runs to 14 residues. Looked up from germline, CDR1 is LGHDT and CDR2 is YNNKEL (reference sequence). The J segment lost 7 bases and the V segment lost 6 bases, leaving 3 bases of the junction unmatched. Full variable domain (remainder filled in from reference TRBV3-1 and TRBJ1-6): DTAVSQTPKYLVTQMGNDKSIKCEQNLGHDTMYWYKQDSKKFLKIMFSYNNKELIINETVPNRFSPKSPDKAHLNLHINSLELGDSAVYFCASSRTGGNSPLHFGNGTRLTVT.

The chain carries TRBV4-2 and TRBJ1-2; weak D call: TRBD1 (5 bases). Germline CDR1 reads LGHNA; CDR2 reads YNFKEQ. The CDR3 runs to 15 residues. Trimming took 1 base from V and 0 from J, leaving 9 bases between them. In DNA, the CDR3 is TGTGCCAGCAGCCAAGGGGACGGAGCTAACTATGGCTACACCTTC. This sequence encodes CASSQGDGANYGYTF.

At least ten counts were recorded for this clonotype. The chain is built from TRBV5-1 and TRBJ2-7; the D gene could be TRBD1 or TRBD2 (6 bases each). Germline CDR1 SGHRS, CDR2 YFSETQ. With 3 bases removed from V and 3 bases from J, the gap between germline ends came to 10 bases. The CDR3 length is 13 residues. The CDR3: CASSSGGGYEQYV. The CDR3 DNA reads as TGCGCCAGCAGCTCAGGAGGGGGCTACGAGCAGTACGTC.